The 3 T cell receptor beta chains below come from one sample, sequenced in a study of human thymus T cells. Data came from immunoSEQ multiplex PCR; TCRdb stores just in-frame clones and leaves some out. The table shows some 130,000 clones, with 90% to 95% occurring only once. Resections from corrective heart surgery supplied the thymus tissue. The sequencing sample was made of thymus tissue. Every receptor here comes from a boy under three years old with a congenital heart defect but otherwise immunologically healthy.

V usage is TRBV7-2 and J usage is TRBJ2-1, with 9 bases aligning to TRBD2. The trim removed 1 base at V and 3 bases at J, leaving 4 bases unmatched. The CDR3 has 16 amino acids. The germline CDR1 and CDR2 sequences are SGHTA and FQGNSA. The CDR3 spells CASSLVPSGIYNEQFF. The DNA of the CDR3 is TGTGCCAGCAGCTTAGTCCCTAGCGGGATCTACAATGAGCAGTTCTTC.

J is TRBJ2-2 and V is TRBV13, with 12 nucleotides matching TRBD2. Trimming removed 4 bases from V and 2 bases from J; junction bases left unmatched: 5. CDR1 is PRHDT, CDR2 FYEKMQ, per germline (reference sequence). The CDR3 runs to 17 residues. The CDR3 nucleotides read TGTGCCAGCAGCTCAGGACTAGCGGGGCTAAACACCGGGGAGCTGTTTTTT. Its translation is CASSSGLAGLNTGELFF.

The CDR3 sequence: CASSLAPGSHTEAFF. CDR3 bases: TGCGCCAGCAGCTTGGCCCCAGGGAGTCACACTGAAGCTTTCTTT. The chain uses TRBV5-1 and TRBJ1-1; TRBD1 is a possible D gene (5 bases). V shed 0 bases and J shed 3 bases, with 12 bases lying between them. CDR1 is SGHRS and CDR2 is YFSETQ in the germline V gene. This CDR3 has 15 amino acids.